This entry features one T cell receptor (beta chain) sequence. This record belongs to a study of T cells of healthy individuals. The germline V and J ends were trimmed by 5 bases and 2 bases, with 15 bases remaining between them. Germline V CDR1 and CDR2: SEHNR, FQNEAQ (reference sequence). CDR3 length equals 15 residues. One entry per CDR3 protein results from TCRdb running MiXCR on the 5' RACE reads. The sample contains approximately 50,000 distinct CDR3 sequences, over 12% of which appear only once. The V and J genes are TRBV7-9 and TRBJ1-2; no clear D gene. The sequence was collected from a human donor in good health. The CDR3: CASSPVGSLNYGYTF. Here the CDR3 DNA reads TGTGCCAGCAGCCCCGTGGGATCCTTAAACTATGGCTACACCTTC.